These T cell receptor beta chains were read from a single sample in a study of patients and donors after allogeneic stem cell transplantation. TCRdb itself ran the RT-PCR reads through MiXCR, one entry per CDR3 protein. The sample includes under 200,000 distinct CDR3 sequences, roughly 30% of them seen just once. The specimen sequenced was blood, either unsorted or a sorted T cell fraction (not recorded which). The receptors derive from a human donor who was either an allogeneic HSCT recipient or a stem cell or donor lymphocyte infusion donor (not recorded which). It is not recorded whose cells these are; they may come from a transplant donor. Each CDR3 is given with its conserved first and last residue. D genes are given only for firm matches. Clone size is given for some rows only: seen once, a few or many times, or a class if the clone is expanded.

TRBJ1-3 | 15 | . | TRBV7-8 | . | CASSPRGTPGNTIYF | TGTGCCAGCAGCCCCCGGGGGACGCCTGGAAACACCATATATTTT
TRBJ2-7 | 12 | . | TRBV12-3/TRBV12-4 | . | CASSSTHFEQYF | TGTGCCAGCAGCTCTACCCACTTCGAGCAGTACTTC
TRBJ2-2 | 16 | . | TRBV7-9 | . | CASSLPPAGNTGELFF | TGTGCCAGCAGCTTGCCCCCGGCAGGGAACACCGGGGAGCTGTTTTTT
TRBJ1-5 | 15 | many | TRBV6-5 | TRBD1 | CASSHYGQGNQPQHF | TGTGCCAGCAGTCATTACGGACAGGGGAATCAGCCCCAGCATTTT
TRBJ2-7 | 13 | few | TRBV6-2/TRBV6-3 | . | CASSYSPDYEQYF | TGTGCCAGCAGTTACTCCCCCGACTACGAGCAGTACTTC
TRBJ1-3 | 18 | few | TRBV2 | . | CASSVYRAHYFFGNTIYF | TGTGCCAGCAGTGTCTACAGGGCTCACTATTTCTTTGGAAACACCATATATTTT
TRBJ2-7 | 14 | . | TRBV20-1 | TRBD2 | CSARTSGSYYEQYF | TGCAGTGCTCGGACTAGCGGGAGCTACTACGAGCAGTACTTC
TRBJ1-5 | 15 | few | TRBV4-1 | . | CASSQDHGTGQPQHF | TGCGCCAGCAGCCAAGATCACGGGACGGGTCAGCCCCAGCATTTT
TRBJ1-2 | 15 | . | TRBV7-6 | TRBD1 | CASSLTEGAPYGYTF | TGTGCCAGCAGCTTAACGGAGGGGGCGCCTTATGGCTACACCTTC
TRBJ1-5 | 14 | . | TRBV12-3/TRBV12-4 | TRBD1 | CASSTGTGGQPQHF | TGTGCCAGCAGCACCGGGACAGGGGGTCAGCCCCAGCATTTT
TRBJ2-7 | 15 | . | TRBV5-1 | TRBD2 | CASSILAQSSYEQYF | TGCGCCAGCAGCATACTAGCGCAGAGCTCCTACGAGCAGTACTTC
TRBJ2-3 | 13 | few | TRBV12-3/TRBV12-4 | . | CASSFIRADTQYF | TGTGCCAGCAGTTTTATAAGGGCAGATACGCAGTATTTT
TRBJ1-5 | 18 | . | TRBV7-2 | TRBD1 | CASSLRAGGNVGNQPQHF | TGTGCCAGCAGCTTAAGGGCAGGGGGCAATGTGGGCAATCAGCCCCAGCATTTT
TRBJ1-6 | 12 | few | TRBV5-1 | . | CASRVADSPLHF | TGCGCCAGCAGGGTAGCCGATTCACCCCTCCACTTT
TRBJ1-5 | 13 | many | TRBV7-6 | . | CASSLATDQPQHF | TGTGCCAGCAGCTTAGCGACCGATCAGCCCCAGCATTTT
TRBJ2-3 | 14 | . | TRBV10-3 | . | CAISERQKSDTQYF | TGTGCCATCAGTGAGCGACAGAAGTCAGATACGCAGTATTTT
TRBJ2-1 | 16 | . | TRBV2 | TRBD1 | CASSVQGAKSYNEQFF | TGTGCCAGCAGTGTGCAGGGGGCGAAATCCTACAATGAGCAGTTCTTC
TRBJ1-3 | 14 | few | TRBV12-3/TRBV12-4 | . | CASSLAQSGNTIYF | TGTGCCAGCAGTTTAGCACAGTCCGGAAACACCATATATTTT
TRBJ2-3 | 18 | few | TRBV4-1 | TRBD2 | CASSQDVISGYLTDTQYF | TGCGCCAGCAGCCAAGATGTAATTAGCGGGTACCTCACAGATACGCAGTATTTT
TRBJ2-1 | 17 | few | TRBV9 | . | CASSVVGSPSSYNEQFF | TGTGCCAGCAGCGTAGTTGGCTCTCCGAGCTCCTACAATGAGCAGTTCTTC
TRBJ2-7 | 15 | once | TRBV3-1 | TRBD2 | CASSSGLAGNYEQYF | TGTGCCAGCAGCTCCGGACTAGCGGGTAACTACGAGCAGTACTTC
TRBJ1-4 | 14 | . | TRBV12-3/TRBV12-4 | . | CASSFWVTNEKLFF | TGTGCCAGCAGTTTCTGGGTAACTAATGAAAAACTGTTTTTT
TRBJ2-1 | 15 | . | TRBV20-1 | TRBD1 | CSARGNRGLDNEQFF | TGCAGTGCTAGAGGCAACAGGGGGCTGGACAATGAGCAGTTCTTC
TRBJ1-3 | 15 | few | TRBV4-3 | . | CASSHLWPTRDTIYF | TGCGCCAGCAGCCATCTGTGGCCCACTAGGGACACCATATATTTT
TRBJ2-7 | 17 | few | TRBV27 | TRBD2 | CASSSTGGPEGWYEQYF | TGTGCCAGCAGTTCTACGGGAGGGCCTGAGGGTTGGTACGAGCAGTACTTC
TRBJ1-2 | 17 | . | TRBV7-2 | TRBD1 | CASSTSPTGLGYYGYTF | TGTGCCAGCAGCACGAGCCCGACAGGGTTGGGGTACTATGGCTACACCTTC
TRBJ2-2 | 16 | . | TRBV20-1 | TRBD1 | CSARDDRDSLTGELFF | TGCAGTGCTAGAGATGATCGGGACAGCCTCACCGGGGAGCTGTTTTTT
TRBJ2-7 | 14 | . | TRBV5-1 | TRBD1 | CASSSRDRAIRQYF | TGCGCCAGCAGCTCCCGGGACAGGGCGATTCGGCAGTACTTC
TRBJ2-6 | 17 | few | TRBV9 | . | CASSLESLASGANVLTF | TGTGCCAGCAGTCTCGAGAGCCTGGCCTCTGGGGCCAACGTCCTGACTTTC
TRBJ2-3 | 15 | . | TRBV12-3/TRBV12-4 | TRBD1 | CASIIGQDPTDTQYF | TGTGCCAGCATTATAGGACAGGACCCCACAGATACGCAGTATTTT
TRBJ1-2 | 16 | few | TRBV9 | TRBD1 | CASSVWSMTGSGGYTF | TGTGCCAGCAGCGTATGGTCTATGACAGGGTCGGGTGGCTACACCTTC
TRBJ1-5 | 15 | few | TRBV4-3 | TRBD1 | CASSLDRGEGQPQHF | TGCGCCAGCAGCCTCGACAGGGGTGAGGGTCAGCCCCAGCATTTT
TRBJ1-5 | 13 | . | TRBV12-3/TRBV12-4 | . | CASSPRIRQPQHF | TGTGCCAGCAGCCCGAGGATTCGACAGCCCCAGCATTTT
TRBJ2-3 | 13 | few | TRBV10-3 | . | CAISAPRLDTQYF | TGTGCCATCAGTGCTCCCCGACTAGATACGCAGTATTTT
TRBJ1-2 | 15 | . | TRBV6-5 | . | CASSYYPRGNYGYTF | TGTGCCAGCAGTTACTACCCCAGGGGAAACTATGGCTACACCTTC
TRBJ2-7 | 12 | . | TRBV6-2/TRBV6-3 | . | CASSQDSHEQYF | TGTGCCAGCAGTCAAGACAGCCACGAGCAGTACTTC
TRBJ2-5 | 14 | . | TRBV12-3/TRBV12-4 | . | CASSPGDNGETQYF | TGTGCCAGCAGTCCAGGGGACAATGGAGAGACCCAGTACTTC
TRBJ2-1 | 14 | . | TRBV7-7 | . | CASSRAGQLNEQFF | TGTGCTAGCAGCCGGGCGGGCCAGCTGAATGAGCAGTTCTTC
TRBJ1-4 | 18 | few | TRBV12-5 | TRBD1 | CASGLAPTGEETNEKLFF | TGTGCTAGTGGTTTGGCCCCAACAGGGGAAGAAACTAATGAAAAACTGTTTTTT
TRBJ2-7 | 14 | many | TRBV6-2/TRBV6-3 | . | CASGKESSSYEQYF | TGTGCCAGCGGGAAGGAGTCGAGCTCCTACGAGCAGTACTTC
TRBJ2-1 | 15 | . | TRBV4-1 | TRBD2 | CASRGGPGLYNEQFF | TGCGCCAGCAGGGGAGGGCCGGGGTTATACAATGAGCAGTTCTTC
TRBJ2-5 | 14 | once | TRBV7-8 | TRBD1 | CASSLGTGGETQYF | TGTGCCAGCAGCTTAGGGACAGGGGGGGAGACCCAGTACTTC
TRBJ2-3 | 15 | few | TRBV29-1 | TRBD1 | CSVRPRDSSTDTQYF | TGCAGCGTTCGACCCCGGGACAGTAGCACAGATACGCAGTATTTT
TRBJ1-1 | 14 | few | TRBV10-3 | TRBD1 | CAIGPDRGKTEAFF | TGTGCCATCGGACCGGACAGGGGGAAGACTGAAGCTTTCTTT
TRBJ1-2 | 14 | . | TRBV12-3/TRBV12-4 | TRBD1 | CASSGQGTNYGYTF | TGTGCCAGCAGCGGACAGGGGACAAACTATGGCTACACCTTC
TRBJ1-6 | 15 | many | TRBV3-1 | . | CASSQGRGPNSPLHF | TGTGCCAGCAGCCAAGGGAGGGGCCCAAATTCACCCCTCCACTTT